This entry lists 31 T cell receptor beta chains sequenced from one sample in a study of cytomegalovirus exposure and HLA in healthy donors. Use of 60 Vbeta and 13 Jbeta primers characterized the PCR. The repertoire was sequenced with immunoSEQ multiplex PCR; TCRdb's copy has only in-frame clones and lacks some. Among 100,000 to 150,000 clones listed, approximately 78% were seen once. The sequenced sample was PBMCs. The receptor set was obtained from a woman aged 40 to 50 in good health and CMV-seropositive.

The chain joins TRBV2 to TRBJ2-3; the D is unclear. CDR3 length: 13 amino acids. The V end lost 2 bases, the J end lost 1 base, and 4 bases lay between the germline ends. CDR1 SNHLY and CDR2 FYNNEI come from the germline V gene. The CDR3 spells CASSETGTDTQYF. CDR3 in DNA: TGTGCCAGCAGTGAAACGGGCACAGATACGCAGTATTTT.

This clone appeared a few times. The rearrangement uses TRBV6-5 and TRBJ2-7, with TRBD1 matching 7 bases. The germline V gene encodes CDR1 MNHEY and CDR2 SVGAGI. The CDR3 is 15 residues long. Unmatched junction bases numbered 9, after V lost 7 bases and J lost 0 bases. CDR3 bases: TGTGCCAGCACCCACAGGGGCGTGAGCTCCTACGAGCAGTACTTC. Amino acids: CASTHRGVSSYEQYF.

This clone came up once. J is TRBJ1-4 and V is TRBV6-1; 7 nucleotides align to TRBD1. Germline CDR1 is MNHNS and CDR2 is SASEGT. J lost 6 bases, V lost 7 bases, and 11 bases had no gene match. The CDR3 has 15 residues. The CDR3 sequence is CASNEPGTVYEKLFF. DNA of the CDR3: TGTGCCAGCAACGAACCCGGGACAGTATATGAAAAACTGTTTTTT.

CDR3 sequence reads: CSVEGHSDSYEQYF. Written as DNA, the CDR3 is TGCAGCGTTGAGGGGCACTCAGACTCCTACGAGCAGTACTTC. The rearrangement links TRBV29-1 to TRBJ2-7; possible D gene TRBD1, 5 bases. CDR1 and CDR2 from the germline V gene are SQVTM and ANQGSEA. V was trimmed by 3 bases and J by 0 bases, leaving 12 bases between them. This CDR3 is 14 amino acids long.

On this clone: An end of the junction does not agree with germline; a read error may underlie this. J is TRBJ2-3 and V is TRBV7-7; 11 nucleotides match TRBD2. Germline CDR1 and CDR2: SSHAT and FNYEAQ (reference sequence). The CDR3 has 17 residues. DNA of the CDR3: TGTGCTAGCAGCTTAGGAGTAGCGGGGGGGCGTACAGATACGCAGTATTTT. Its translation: CASSLGVAGGRTDTQYF.

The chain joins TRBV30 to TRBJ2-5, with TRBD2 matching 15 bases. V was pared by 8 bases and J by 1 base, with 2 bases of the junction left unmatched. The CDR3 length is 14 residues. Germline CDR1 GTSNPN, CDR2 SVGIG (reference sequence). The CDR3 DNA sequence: TGTGCCGGGACTAGCGGGGGGCTCCAAGAGACCCAGTACTTC. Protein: CAGTSGGLQETQYF.

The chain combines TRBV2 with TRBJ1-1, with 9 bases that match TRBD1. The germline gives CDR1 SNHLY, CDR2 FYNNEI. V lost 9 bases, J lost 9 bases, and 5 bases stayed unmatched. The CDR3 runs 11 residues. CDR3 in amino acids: CARRDREQAFF. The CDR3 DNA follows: TGTGCCAGAAGGGACAGGGAACAAGCTTTCTTT. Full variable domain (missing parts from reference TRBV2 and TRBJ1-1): EPEVTQTPSHQVTQMGQEVILRCVPISNHLYFYWYRQILGQKVEFLVSFYNNEISEKSEIFDDQFSVERPDGSNFTLKIRSTKLEDSAMYFCARRDREQAFFGQGTRLTVV.

CDR3 loop: CASSLPLYEQYF. CDR3 in DNA: TGTGCCAGCAGTTTACCTTTATACGAGCAGTACTTC. V is TRBV27 and J is TRBJ2-7; D not certain. V was trimmed by 2 bases and J by 4 bases, leaving 6 bases between them. Germline loops: CDR1 MNHEY, CDR2 SMNVEV (reference sequence). The CDR3 loop spans 12 amino acids.

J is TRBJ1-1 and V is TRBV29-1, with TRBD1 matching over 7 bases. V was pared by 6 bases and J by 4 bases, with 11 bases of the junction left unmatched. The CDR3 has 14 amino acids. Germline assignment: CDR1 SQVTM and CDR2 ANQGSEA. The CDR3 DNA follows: TGCAGCGTGGGGCGACAGGGTGCGGGCACTGAAGCTTTCTTT. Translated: CSVGRQGAGTEAFF.

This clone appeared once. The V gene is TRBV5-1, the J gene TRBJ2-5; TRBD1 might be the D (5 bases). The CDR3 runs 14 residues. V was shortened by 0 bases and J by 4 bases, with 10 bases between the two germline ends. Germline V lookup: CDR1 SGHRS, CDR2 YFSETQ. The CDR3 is CASSLGQIGETQYF. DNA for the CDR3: TGCGCCAGCAGCTTGGGACAGATAGGAGAGACCCAGTACTTC.

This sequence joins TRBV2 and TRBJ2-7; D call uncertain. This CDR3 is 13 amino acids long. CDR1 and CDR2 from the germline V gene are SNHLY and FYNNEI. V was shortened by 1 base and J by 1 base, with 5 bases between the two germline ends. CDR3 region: CASSEGGSYEQYF. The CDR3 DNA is TGTGCCAGCAGTGAAGGCGGATCCTACGAGCAGTACTTC.

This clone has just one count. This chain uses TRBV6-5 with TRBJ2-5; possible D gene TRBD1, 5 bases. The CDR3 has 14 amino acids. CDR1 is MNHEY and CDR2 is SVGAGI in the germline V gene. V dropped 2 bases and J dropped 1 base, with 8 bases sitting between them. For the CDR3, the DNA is TGTGCCAGCAGTTACGTCGACAGCCAAGAGACCCAGTACTTC. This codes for CASSYVDSQETQYF.

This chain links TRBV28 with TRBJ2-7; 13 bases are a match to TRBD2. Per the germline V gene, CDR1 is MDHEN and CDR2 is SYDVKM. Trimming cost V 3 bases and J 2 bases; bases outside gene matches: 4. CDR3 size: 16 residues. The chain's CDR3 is CASSFRTSGSPYEQYF. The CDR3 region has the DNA TGTGCCAGCAGTTTCAGGACTAGCGGGAGCCCCTACGAGCAGTACTTC.

The CDR3 coding sequence is TGTGCCATCAGTGACTCCGGACAGGGAACAGATACGCAGTATTTT. Translation gives CAISDSGQGTDTQYF. V is TRBV10-3 and J is TRBJ2-3; 8 nucleotides align to TRBD1. V was clipped by 3 bases and J by 3 bases; unmatched bases: 5. There are 15 residues in the CDR3. Germline V gives CDR1 ENHRY, CDR2 SYGVKD.

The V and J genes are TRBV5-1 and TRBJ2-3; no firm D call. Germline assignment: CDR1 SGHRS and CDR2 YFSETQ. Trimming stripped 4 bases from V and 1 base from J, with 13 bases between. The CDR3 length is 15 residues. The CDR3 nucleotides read TGCGCCAGCAGCCGATCGCCCGAGGGCACAGATACGCAGTATTTT. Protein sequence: CASSRSPEGTDTQYF.

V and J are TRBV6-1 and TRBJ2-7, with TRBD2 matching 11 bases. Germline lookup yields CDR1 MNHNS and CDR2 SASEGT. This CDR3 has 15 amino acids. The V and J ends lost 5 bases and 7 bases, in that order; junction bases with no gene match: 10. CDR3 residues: CASSHTSGLAEEQYF. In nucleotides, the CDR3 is TGTGCCAGCAGTCACACCTCGGGACTAGCGGAAGAGCAGTACTTC.

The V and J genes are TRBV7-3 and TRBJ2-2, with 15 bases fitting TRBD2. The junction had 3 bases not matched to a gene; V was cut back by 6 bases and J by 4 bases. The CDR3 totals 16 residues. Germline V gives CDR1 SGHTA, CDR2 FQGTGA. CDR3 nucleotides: TGTGCCAGCAGACCGGGACTAGCGGGAGGCACCGGGGAGCTGTTTTTT. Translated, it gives CASRPGLAGGTGELFF.

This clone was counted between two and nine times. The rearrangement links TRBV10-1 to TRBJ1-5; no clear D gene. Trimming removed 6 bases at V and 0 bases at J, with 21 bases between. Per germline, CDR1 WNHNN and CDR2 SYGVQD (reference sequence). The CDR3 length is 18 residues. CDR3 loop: CASSPLRGSLHSNQPQHF. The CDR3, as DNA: TGCGCCAGCAGCCCCCTGCGGGGTAGTCTACATAGCAATCAGCCCCAGCATTTT.

The CDR3 loop reads CASSLGQKNQPQHF. DNA of the CDR3: TGCGCCAGCAGCTTGGGGCAGAAGAATCAGCCCCAGCATTTT. The V call is TRBV5-1, the J call TRBJ1-5; D not certain. Germline V gene sequence: CDR1 SGHRS, CDR2 YFSETQ. The CDR3 runs to 14 residues. The ends were cut back, 0 bases at V and 4 bases at J, with 8 bases in the middle.

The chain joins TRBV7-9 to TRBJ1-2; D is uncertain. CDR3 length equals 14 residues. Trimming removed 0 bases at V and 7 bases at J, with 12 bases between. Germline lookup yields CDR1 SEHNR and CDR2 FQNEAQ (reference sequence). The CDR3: CASSLAVPNGGYTF. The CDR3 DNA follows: TGTGCCAGCAGCTTAGCGGTCCCTAACGGTGGCTACACCTTC. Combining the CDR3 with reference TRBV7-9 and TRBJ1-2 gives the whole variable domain DTGVSQNPRHKITKRGQNVTFRCDPISEHNRLYWYRQTLGQGPEFLTYFQNEAQLEKSRLLSDRFSAERPKGSFSTLEIQRTEQGDSAMYLCASSLAVPNGGYTFGSGTRLTVV.

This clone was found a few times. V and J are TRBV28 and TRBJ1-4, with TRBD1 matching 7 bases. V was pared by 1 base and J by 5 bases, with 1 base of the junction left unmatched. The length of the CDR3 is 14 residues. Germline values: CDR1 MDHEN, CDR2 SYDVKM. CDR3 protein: CASSLFRGNEKLFF. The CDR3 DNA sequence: TGTGCCAGCAGTTTATTCAGGGGGAATGAAAAACTGTTTTTT.

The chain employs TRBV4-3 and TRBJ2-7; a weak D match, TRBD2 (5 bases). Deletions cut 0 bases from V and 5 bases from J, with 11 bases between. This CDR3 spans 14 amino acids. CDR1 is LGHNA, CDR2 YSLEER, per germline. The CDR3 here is CASSQDRRSDEQYF. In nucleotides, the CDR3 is TGCGCCAGCAGCCAAGACAGGAGGAGTGACGAGCAGTACTTC.

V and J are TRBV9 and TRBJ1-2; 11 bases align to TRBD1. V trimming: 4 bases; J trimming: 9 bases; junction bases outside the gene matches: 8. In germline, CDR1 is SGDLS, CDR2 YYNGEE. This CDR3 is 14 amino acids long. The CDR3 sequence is CASSSWTGGHRYTF. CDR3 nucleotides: TGTGCCAGCAGCTCCTGGACAGGGGGCCACCGCTACACCTTC.

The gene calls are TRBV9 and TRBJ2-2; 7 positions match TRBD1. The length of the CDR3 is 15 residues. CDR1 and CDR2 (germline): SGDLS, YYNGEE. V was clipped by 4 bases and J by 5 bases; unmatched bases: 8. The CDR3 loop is CASSPGTVVTGELFF. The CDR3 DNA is TGTGCCAGCAGCCCAGGGACAGTCGTGACCGGGGAGCTGTTTTTT.

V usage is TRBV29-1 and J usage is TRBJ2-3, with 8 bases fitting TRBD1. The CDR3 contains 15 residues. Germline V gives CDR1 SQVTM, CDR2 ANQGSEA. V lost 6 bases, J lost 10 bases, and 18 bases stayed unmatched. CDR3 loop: CSVPESGTGSWAQYF. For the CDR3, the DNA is TGCAGCGTCCCGGAATCCGGGACAGGATCGTGGGCGCAGTATTTT.

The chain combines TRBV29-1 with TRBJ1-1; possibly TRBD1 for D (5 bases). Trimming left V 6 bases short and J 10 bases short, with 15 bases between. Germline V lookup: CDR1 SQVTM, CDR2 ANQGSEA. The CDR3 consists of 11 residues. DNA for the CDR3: TGCAGCGTATATGGACATTGGGGAGCTTTCTTT. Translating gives CSVYGHWGAFF.

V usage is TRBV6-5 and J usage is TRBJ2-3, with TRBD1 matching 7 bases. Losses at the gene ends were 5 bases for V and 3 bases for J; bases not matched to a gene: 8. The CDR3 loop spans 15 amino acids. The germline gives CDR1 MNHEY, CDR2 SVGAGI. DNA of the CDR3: TGTGCCAGCAGTCAGACAGGGTCGAAGACAGATACGCAGTATTTT. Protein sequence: CASSQTGSKTDTQYF.

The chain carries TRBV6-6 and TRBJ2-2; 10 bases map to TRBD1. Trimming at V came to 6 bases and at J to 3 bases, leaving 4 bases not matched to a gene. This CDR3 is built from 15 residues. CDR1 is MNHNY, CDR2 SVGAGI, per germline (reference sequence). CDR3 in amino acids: CASRTGTGDTGELFF. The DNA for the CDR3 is TGTGCCAGCAGAACCGGGACAGGGGACACCGGGGAGCTGTTTTTT.

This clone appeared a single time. Written as DNA, the CDR3 is TGTGCCAGTCAGGGCTCTGGAAACACCATATATTTT. This gives the protein CASQGSGNTIYF. The chain recombines TRBV19 with TRBJ1-3; D is possibly TRBD1 (5 bases). This CDR3 is 12 amino acids long. CDR1 is LNHDA, CDR2 SQIVND, per germline (reference sequence). Between the trimmed V and J ends, which lost 8 bases and 0 bases, there was a span of 5 bases.

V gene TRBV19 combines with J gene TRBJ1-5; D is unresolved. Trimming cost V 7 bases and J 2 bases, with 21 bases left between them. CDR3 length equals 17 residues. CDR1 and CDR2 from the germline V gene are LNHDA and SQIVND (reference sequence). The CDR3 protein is CASTPRVLVLGNQPQHF. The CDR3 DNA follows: TGTGCCAGTACCCCCCGGGTTTTGGTGTTGGGCAATCAGCCCCAGCATTTT.

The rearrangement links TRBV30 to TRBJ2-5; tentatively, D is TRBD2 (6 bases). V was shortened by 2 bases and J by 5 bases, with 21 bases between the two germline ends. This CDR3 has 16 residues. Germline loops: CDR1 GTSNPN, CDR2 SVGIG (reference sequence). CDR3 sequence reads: CAWSPTRRGGLETQYF. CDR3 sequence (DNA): TGTGCCTGGAGTCCAACACGGCGGGGCGGTCTCGAGACCCAGTACTTC.